This T cell receptor (beta chain) was retrieved from a study of T cell responses to AZD1222 COVID-19 vaccine. General study points: Donors were chiefly white British, with a greater number of females, and clonal diversity was perhaps underestimated. Just six people given AZD1222 tested seropositive at baseline.

For this clone: Its cognate antigen is unknown.

The repertoire was sequenced with immunoSEQ multiplex PCR; TCRdb's copy has only in-frame clones and lacks some. Seen here are roughly 140,000 clones, more than 75% observed once, and the top ten hold 4.1%. V lost 4 bases, J lost 5 bases, and 7 bases stayed unmatched. In germline, CDR1 is SGHRS, CDR2 YFSETQ. This CDR3 is 15 amino acids long. The material sequenced was peripheral blood, taken on day 0 of MenACWY control vaccination. The TCR was taken from an adult in good health. The chain couples TRBV5-1 to TRBJ1-1, with TRBD1 matching over 11 bases. The CDR3 spells CASSRDRGEGTEAFF. In DNA form, the CDR3 reads TGCGCCAGCAGCAGGGACAGGGGGGAAGGAACTGAAGCTTTCTTT.